This is a list of T cell receptor beta chains from one sample in a study of multiple sclerosis patients with progressive multifocal leukoencephalopathy. The data were produced by immunoSEQ multiplex PCR, yet TCRdb's version contains in-frame clones alone and is incomplete. Among 29,000 or so clones, about nine tenths were seen once, and the ten largest hold 1.5%. This material consisted of PBMCs, taken from a patient treated with natalizumab. These receptors came from a human donor with multiple sclerosis. Each CDR3 is given with its conserved first and last residue. A D gene is named only where the DNA matches it firmly. Clone size appears in some rows only: once, few, many, or a class for an expanded clone.

D gene | clone size | CDR3 length | J gene | V gene | CDR3 protein | CDR3 DNA
TRBD2 | . | 17 | TRBJ2-7 | TRBV4-2 | CASSQVSSGRASYEQYF | TGTGCCAGCAGCCAAGTGTCTAGCGGGAGGGCTTCCTACGAGCAGTACTTC
. | . | 11 | TRBJ2-7 | TRBV11-2 | CASSLDRGLYF | TGTGCCAGCAGCTTAGATCGGGGCCTATACTTC
. | once | 14 | TRBJ2-7 | TRBV28 | CASSSPAVVGEQYF | TGTGCCAGCAGTTCCCCAGCAGTGGTGGGCGAGCAGTACTTC
. | . | 17 | TRBJ1-4 | TRBV4-3 | CASSQRKEAGTNEKLFF | TGCGCCAGCAGCCAACGGAAGGAGGCGGGAACTAATGAAAAACTGTTTTTT
TRBD1 | . | 16 | TRBJ1-2 | TRBV5-4 | CASSVPGQGASYGYTF | TGTGCCAGCAGCGTACCGGGACAGGGGGCCTCTTATGGCTACACCTTC
TRBD2 | . | 16 | TRBJ2-1 | TRBV14 | CASTRGSSGGYNEQFF | TGTGCCAGCACCCGGGGGTCTAGCGGGGGATACAATGAGCAGTTCTTC
. | . | 13 | TRBJ2-1 | TRBV27 | CASSLTGPNEQFF | TGTGCCAGCAGTTTAACAGGGCCCAATGAGCAGTTCTTC
TRBD1 | . | 17 | TRBJ2-6 | TRBV7-2 | CASSLVHRGSGANVLTF | TGTGCCAGCAGCTTAGTTCACAGGGGTTCTGGGGCCAACGTCCTGACTTTC
. | . | 13 | TRBJ1-1 | TRBV30 | CAWSVNVNTEAFF | TGTGCCTGGAGTGTAAACGTGAACACTGAAGCTTTCTTT
. | . | 14 | TRBJ2-7 | TRBV5-6 | CASSLVGGTNEQYF | TGTGCCAGCAGCTTGGTTGGGGGGACCAACGAGCAGTACTTC
TRBD1 | . | 16 | TRBJ1-5 | TRBV7-9 | CTSSSFGQGGNQPQHF | TGTACCAGCAGCTCCTTCGGACAGGGGGGAAATCAGCCCCAGCATTTT
. | . | 14 | TRBJ2-7 | TRBV18 | CASSPSRVSYEQYF | TGTGCCAGCTCACCATCCCGAGTCTCCTACGAGCAGTACTTC
TRBD1 | . | 15 | TRBJ2-7 | TRBV2 | CASSQDRRSSYEQYF | TGTGCCAGCAGTCAGGACAGGAGAAGCTCCTACGAGCAGTACTTC
. | . | 12 | TRBJ2-5 | TRBV7-8 | CASSVDRGEQYF | TGTGCCAGCAGCGTGGACCGGGGAGAGCAGTACTTC
. | . | 9 | TRBJ2-3 | TRBV20-1 | CSVGGTQYF | TGCAGTGTGGGGGGTACGCAGTATTTT